This entry is about one TCR beta chain. Antigen: not known. The data stem from a study of T cell repertoires in cytomegalovirus infection. TCRdb re-derived calls from the reads in MiXCR, one entry per CDR3 protein. The sample includes about 920,000 distinct CDR3 sequences, roughly 30% seen only once; the top ten take roughly 12%. With V trimmed by 5 bases and J by 5 bases, 11 bases remained unmatched. The CDR3 runs 15 residues. The rearrangement uses TRBV12-3 or TRBV12-4 and TRBJ1-1; 7 nucleotides agree with TRBD1. The sample was cultured CD8+ T cells from PBMCs, taken from culture after CMV antigen stimulation. The source of this sequence is a human donor in good health (CMV status not recorded). Some clones in this sample may be carry-over from other donors' samples. The DNA of the CDR3 is TGTGCCAGCAGTCTTCGAGGGGGCTTGGGAACTGAAGCTTTCTTT. The encoded protein is CASSLRGGLGTEAFF.